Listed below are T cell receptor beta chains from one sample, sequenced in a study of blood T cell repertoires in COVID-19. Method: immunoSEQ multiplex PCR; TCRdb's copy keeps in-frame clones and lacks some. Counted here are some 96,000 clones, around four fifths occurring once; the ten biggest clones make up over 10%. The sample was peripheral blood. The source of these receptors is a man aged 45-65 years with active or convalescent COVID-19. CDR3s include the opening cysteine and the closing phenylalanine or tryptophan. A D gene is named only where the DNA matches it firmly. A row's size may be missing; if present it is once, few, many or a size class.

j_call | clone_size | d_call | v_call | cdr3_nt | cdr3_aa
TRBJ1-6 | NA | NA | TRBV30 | TGTGCCTGGAGTGTATTGATCGGAGATTCACCCCTCCACTTT | CAWSVLIGDSPLHF
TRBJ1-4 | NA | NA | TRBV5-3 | TGTGCCAGAAGCCAACGGGGTGAGGCTAATGAAAAACTGTTTTTT | CARSQRGEANEKLFF
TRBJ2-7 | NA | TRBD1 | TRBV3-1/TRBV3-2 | TGTGCCAGCAGCCAACGAGGGACAGAGTACGAGCAGTACTTC | CASSQRGTEYEQYF
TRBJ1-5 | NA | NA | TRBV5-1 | TGCGCCAGCAGCGCAGGGAAGGATCAGCCCCAGCATTTT | CASSAGKDQPQHF
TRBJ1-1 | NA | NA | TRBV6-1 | TGTGCCAGCAGAGAAGGGGGGCGACAGGACACTGAAGCTTTCTTT | CASREGGRQDTEAFF
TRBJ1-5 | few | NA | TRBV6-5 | TGTGCCAGCAGCTTACTGGGGGGGGGCAATCAGCCCCAGCATTTT | CASSLLGGGNQPQHF
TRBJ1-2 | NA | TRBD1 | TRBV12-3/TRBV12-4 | TGTGCCAGCAGTTACAGGGGAGGTGGTGGCTACACCTTC | CASSYRGGGGYTF
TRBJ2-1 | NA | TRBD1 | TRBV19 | TGTGCCAGTAATGACAGGGTAAGAGACCATGAGCAGTTCTTC | CASNDRVRDHEQFF
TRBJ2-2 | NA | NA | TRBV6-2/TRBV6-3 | TGTGCCAGCAGTTACAGAGGGGGTTCCGGGGAGCTGTTTTTT | CASSYRGGSGELFF
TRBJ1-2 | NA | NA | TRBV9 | TGTGCCAGCAGCGTTCCGATCGAGAACACCTTC | CASSVPIENTF
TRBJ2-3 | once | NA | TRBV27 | TGTGCCAGCAGTTTAATAAGCACAGATACGCAGTATTTT | CASSLISTDTQYF
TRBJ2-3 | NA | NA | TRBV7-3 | TGTGCCAGCAGCTTTACTGAGACAGATACGCAGTATTTT | CASSFTETDTQYF
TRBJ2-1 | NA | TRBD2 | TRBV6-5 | TGTGCCAGCAGTTACTGGGGACTAGCGAATGAGCAGTTCTTC | CASSYWGLANEQFF
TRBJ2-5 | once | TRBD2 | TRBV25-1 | TGTGCCAGCAGTGACCGAAGGAGGGAGGGGGAGACCCAGTACTTC | CASSDRRREGETQYF
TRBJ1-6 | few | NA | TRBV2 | TGTGCCAGCGGTAACAGCCCCATTAGCTCCTATAATTCACCCCTCCACTTT | CASGNSPISSYNSPLHF
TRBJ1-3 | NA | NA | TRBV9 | TGTGCCAGCAGCGCGTGGGACACGATCTCTGGAAACACCATATATTTT | CASSAWDTISGNTIYF
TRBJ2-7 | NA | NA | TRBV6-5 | TGTGCCAGCCGAGGGCCTGGCTCCTACGAGCAGTACTTC | CASRGPGSYEQYF
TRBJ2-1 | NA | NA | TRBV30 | TGTGCCTGGAGCGTCGGGGGAGGCTACAATGAGCAGTTCTTC | CAWSVGGGYNEQFF
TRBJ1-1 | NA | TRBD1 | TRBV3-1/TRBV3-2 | TGTGCCAGCAGCAACTGGGACAGGGTGAACACTGAAGCTTTCTTT | CASSNWDRVNTEAFF
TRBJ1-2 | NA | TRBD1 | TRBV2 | TGTGCCAGCAGTGAAGGACAGGGGGATGGCTACACCTTC | CASSEGQGDGYTF
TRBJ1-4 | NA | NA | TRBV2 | TGTGCCAGCAGTGTATTGGACAGCCCTAATGAAAAACTGTTTTTT | CASSVLDSPNEKLFF
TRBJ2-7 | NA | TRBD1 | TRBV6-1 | TGTGCCAGCAGTGAAGATGAAGGGACAGGGGCCTACGAGCAGTACTTC | CASSEDEGTGAYEQYF
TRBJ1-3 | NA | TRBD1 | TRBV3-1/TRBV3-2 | TGTGCCAGCAGCCCGACGACAGGGTCTGGAAACACCATATATTTT | CASSPTTGSGNTIYF
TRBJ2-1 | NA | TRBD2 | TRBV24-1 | TGTGCCACCAGTGATCCGGAGGGGACTAGCGGGAAAGGGTCGGGCAATGAGCAGTTCTTC | CATSDPEGTSGKGSGNEQFF
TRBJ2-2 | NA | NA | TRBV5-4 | TGTGCCAGCAGCTTGGATTCGATGTCACAGACCGGGGAGCTGTTTTTT | CASSLDSMSQTGELFF
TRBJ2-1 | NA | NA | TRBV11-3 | TGTGCCAGCAGCTTAGTTGGGGACGGGGGAATCCATGAGCAGTTCTTC | CASSLVGDGGIHEQFF
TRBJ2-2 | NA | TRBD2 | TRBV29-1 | TGCAGCGTTGTAGCGGGAGGAGTCACCGGGGAGCTGTTTTTT | CSVVAGGVTGELFF
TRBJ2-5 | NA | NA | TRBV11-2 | TGTGCCAGCAGCCAACGACATAGGGAGACCCAGTACTTC | CASSQRHRETQYF
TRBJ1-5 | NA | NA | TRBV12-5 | TGTGCTAGTGGTTTGACAGGCAATCAGCCCCAGCATTTT | CASGLTGNQPQHF
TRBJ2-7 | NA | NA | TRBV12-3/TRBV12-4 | TGTGCCAGCAGAAAAACTACCACGGGTGAGCAGTACTTC | CASRKTTTGEQYF
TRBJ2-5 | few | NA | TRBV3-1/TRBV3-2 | TGTGCCAGCAGCCGCCGGGACAACCGCCGGGGGACCCAGTACTTC | CASSRRDNRRGTQYF
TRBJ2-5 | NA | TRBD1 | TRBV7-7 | TGTGCTAGCAGCACCCCCGGGACAGGTGGGGAGACCCAGTACTTC | CASSTPGTGGETQYF
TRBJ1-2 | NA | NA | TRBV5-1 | TGCGCCAGCAGCCCAGAAGGCAGCGGGAATGGCTACACCTTC | CASSPEGSGNGYTF
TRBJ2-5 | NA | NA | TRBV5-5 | TGTGCCAGCAGCCCGGTTGTAGGAGTAGCCGAGACCCAGTACTTC | CASSPVVGVAETQYF
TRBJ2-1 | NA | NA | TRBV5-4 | TGTGCCAGCAGCTTGTCTGGGAGCTCCTACAATGAGCAGTTCTTC | CASSLSGSSYNEQFF
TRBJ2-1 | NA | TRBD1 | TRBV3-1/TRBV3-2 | TGTGCCAGCAGCCCCTTGGGACAGGGTAACCATGAGCAGTTCTTC | CASSPLGQGNHEQFF
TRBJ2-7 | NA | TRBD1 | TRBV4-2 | TGTGCCAGCAGCCAAGAAGCCCGACAGGGGGCTTACGAGCAGTACTTC | CASSQEARQGAYEQYF
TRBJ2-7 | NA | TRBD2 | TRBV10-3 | TGTGCCATCAGTGAGTCGGGGACTAGCGGGAGCTACGAGCAGTACTTC | CAISESGTSGSYEQYF
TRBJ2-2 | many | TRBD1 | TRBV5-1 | TGCGCCAGCAGCCCAGGGACAGGGAGGAACACCGGGGAGCTGTTTTTT | CASSPGTGRNTGELFF
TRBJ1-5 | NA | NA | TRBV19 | TGTGCCAGTAGTAAAACAGGGATCCGGACTCAGCCCCAGCATTTT | CASSKTGIRTQPQHF
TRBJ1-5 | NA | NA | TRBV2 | TGTGCCAGCAGTCACAGGGAGGGAGGACAGCCCCAGCATTTT | CASSHREGGQPQHF
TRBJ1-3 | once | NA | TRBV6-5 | TGTGCCAGTATGTCCGGTGGAAACACCATATATTTT | CASMSGGNTIYF
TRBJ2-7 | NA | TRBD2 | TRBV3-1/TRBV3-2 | TGTGCCAGCAGCCAAGCTACTAGCGGAGTCTACGAGCAGTACTTC | CASSQATSGVYEQYF
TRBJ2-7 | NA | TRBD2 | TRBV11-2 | TGTGCCAGCAGCCGAGGACTAGCGGGATCCTACGAGCAGTACTTC | CASSRGLAGSYEQYF
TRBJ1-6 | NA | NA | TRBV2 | TGTGCCAGCAATTATTTTGGTACGGGACACAAGAATTCACCCCTCCACTTT | CASNYFGTGHKNSPLHF
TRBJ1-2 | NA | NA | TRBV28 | TGTGCCAGCAGTAAGGGGGGGACACAGGGTTCAGGCTACACCTTC | CASSKGGTQGSGYTF